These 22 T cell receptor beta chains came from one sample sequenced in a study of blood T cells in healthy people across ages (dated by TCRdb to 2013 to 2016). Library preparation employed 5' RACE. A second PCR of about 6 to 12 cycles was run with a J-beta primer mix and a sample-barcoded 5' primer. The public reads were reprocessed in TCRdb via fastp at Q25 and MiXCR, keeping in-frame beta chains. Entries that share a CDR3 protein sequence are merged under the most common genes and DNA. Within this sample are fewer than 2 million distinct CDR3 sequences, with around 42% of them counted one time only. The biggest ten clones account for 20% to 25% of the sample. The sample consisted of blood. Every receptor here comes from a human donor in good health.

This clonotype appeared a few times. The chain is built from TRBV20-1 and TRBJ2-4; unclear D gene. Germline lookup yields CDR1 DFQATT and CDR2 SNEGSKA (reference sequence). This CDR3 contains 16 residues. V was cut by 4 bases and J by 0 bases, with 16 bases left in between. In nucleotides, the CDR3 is TGCAGTGCTAAATTAATGGGTAGTTTAGCCAAAAACATTCAGTACTTC. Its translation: CSAKLMGSLAKNIQYF.

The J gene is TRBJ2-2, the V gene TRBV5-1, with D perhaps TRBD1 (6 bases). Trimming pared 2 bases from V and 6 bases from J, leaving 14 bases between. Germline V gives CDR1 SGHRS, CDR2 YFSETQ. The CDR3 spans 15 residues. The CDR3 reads CASSLSGVRAGELFF. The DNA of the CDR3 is TGCGCCAGCAGCTTATCAGGGGTTCGGGCCGGGGAGCTGTTTTTT.

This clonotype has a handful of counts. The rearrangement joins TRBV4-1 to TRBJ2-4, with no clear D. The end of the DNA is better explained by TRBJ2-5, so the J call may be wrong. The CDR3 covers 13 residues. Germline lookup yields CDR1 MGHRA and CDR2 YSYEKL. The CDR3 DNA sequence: TGCGCCAGCAGCCAAGTGTTTAGTCAGACCCAGTACTTC. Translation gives CASSQVFSQTQYF.

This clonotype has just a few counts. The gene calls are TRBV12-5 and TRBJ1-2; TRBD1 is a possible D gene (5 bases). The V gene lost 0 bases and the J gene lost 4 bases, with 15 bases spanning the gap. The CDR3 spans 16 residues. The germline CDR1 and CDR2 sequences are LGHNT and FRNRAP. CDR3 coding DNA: TGTGCTAGTGGTTTGGTCCTTGGGGGACGGAGCTATGGCTACACCTTC. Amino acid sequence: CASGLVLGGRSYGYTF. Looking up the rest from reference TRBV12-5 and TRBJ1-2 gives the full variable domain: DARVTQTPRHKVTEMGQEVTMRCQPILGHNTVFWYRQTMMQGLELLAYFRNRAPLDDSGMPKDRFSAEMPDATLATLKIQPSEPRDSAVYFCASGLVLGGRSYGYTFGSGTRLTVV.

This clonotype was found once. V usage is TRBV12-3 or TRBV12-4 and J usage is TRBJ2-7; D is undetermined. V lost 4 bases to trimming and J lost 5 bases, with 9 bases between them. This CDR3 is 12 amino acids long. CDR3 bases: TGTGCCAGCAGTTCGATGGCCAACGAGCAGTACTTC. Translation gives CASSSMANEQYF.

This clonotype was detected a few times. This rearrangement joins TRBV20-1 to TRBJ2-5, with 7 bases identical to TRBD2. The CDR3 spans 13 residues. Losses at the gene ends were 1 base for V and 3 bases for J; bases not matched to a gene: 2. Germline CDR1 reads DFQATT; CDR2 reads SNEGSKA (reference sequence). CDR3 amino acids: CSARVGGEETQYF. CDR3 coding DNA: TGCAGTGCTAGAGTTGGGGGGGAAGAGACCCAGTACTTC.

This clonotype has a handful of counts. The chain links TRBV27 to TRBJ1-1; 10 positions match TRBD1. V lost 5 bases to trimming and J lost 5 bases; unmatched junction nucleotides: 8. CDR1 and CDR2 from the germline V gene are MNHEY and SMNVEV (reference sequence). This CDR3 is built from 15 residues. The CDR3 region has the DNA TGTGCCAGCAGTCCCGGGACAGGGGTGTTTACTGAAGCTTTCTTT. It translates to CASSPGTGVFTEAFF.

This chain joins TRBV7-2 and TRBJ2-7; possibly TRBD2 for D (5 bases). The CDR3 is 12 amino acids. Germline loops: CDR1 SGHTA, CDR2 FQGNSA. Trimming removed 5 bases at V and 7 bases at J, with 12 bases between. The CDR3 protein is CASSETRNEQYF. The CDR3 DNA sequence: TGTGCCAGCAGCGAAACTAGGAATGAGCAGTACTTC.

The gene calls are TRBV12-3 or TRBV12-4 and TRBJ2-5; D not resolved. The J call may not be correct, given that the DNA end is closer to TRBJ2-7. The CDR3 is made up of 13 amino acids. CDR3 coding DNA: TGTGCCAGCAGACTACAGACCAACTTCGAGCAGTACTTC. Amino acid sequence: CASRLQTNFEQYF.

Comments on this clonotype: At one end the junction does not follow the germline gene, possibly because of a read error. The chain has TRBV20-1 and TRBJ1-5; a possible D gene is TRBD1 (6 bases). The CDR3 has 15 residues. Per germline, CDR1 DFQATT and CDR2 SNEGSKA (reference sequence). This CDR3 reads CSAGDLATGLLPQHF. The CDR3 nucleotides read TGCAGTGCTGGAGATCTGGCCACAGGGCTCCTTCCCCAGCATTTT.

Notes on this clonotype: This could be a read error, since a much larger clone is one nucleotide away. CDR3 sequence: CASSQATYEQYF. The CDR3 DNA sequence: TGTGCCAGCAGCCAGGCCACCTACGAGCAGTACTTC. The gene calls are TRBV3-1 and TRBJ2-5; D remains unclear. Matching the DNA end better, TRBJ2-7 makes the J call doubtful. Germline V gene data show CDR1 as LGHDT and CDR2 as YNNKEL (reference sequence). This CDR3 has 12 residues.

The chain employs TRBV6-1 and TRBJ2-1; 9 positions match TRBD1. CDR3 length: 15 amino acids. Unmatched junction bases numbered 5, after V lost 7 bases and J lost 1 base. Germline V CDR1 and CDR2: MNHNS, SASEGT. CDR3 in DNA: TGTGCCAGCATCCTAGACAGGGGGTCCTACAATGAGCAGTTCTTC. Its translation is CASILDRGSYNEQFF.

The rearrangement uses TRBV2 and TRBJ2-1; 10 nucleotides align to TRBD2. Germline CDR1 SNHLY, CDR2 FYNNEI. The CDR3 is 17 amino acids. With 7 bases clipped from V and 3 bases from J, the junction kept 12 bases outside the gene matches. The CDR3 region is CASMPSGGTYLYNEQFF. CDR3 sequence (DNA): TGTGCCAGCATGCCTAGCGGGGGCACCTATCTCTACAATGAGCAGTTCTTC.

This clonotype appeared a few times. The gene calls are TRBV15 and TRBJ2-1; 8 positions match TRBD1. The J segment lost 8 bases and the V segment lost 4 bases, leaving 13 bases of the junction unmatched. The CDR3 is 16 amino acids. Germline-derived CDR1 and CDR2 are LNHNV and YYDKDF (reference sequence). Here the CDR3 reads CATSIQSPSGGDEQFF. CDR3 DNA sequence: TGTGCCACCAGCATCCAATCCCCTTCAGGGGGCGATGAGCAGTTCTTC.

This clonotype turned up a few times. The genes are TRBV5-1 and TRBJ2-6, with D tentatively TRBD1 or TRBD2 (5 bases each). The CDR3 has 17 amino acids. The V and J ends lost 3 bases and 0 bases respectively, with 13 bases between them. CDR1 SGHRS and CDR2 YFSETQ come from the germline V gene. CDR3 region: CASSSRGTSSGANVLTF. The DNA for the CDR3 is TGCGCCAGCAGCTCCCGGGGCACTAGCTCTGGGGCCAACGTCCTGACTTTC.

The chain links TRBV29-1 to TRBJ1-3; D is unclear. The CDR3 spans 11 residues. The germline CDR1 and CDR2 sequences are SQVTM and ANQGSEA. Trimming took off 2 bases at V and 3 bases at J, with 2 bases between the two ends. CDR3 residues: CSVENGNTIYF. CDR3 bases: TGCAGCGTTGAAAATGGAAACACCATATATTTT.

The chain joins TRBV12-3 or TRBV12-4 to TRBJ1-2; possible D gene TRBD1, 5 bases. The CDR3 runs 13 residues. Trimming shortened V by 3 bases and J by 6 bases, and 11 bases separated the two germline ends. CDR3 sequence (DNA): TGTGCCAGCAGTTTGGGGCAGATGGATGGCTACACCTTC. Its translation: CASSLGQMDGYTF.

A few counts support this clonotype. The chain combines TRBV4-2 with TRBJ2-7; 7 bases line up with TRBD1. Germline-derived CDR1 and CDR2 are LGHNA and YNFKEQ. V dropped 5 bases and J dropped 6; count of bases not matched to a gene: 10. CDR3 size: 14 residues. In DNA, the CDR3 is TGTGCCAGCAGCGATGACAGGGAATATGCCGAGCAGTACTTC. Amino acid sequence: CASSDDREYAEQYF.

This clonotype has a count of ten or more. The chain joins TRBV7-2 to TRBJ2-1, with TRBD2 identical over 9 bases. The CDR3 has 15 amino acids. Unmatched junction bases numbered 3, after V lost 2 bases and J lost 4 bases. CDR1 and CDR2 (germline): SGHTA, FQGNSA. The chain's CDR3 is CASSLLAGQYNEQFF. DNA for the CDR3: TGTGCCAGCAGCTTACTAGCGGGGCAGTACAATGAGCAGTTCTTC.

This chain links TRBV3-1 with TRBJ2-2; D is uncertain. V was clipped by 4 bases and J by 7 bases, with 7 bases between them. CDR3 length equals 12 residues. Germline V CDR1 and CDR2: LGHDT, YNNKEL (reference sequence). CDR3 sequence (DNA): TGTGCCAGCAGCCGGGATGACGGGGAGCTGTTTTTT. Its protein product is CASSRDDGELFF.

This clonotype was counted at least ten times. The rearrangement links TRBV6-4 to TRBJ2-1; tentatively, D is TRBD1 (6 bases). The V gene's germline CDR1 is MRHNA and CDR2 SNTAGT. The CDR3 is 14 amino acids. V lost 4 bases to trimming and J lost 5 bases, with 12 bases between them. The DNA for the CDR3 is TGTGCCAGCAGTGTTTTACAGGGTGACAATGAGCAGTTCTTC. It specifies CASSVLQGDNEQFF.

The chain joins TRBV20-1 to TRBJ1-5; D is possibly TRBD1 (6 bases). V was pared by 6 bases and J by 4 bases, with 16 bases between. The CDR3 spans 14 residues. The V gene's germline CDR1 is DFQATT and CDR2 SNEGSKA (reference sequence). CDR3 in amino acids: CSASGGGYNQPQHF. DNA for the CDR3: TGCAGTGCCTCGGGGGGGGGCTATAATCAGCCCCAGCATTTT.